Listed here are 32 T cell receptor beta chains from one sample, sequenced in a study of T-cell reconstitution after alpha-beta-depleted transplantation in children. These TCRs are of unknown antigen specificity. Preparation of the TCRbeta library involved a method that used unique molecular identifiers. TCRdb redid the calling of the PCR reads with MiXCR, one entry per CDR3 protein. Of about 300,000 distinct CDR3 sequences listed, almost 8% are singletons. Study findings and constraints: A year had passed since transplant, and T-cell counts and diversity by then came mostly from newly produced T cells.

Sequencing was performed on peripheral blood, taken 360 days after TCRalphabeta/CD19-depleted stem cell transplant. These receptors all stem from a female patient between 2 and 15 years old who had a stem cell transplant for Fanconi anemia, so the T cells may come from the graft donor.

This clonotype was seen repeatedly, ten times or more. The CDR3 here is CASSVQAWGGNEQFF. CDR3 sequence (DNA): TGCGCCAGCAGCGTACAGGCGTGGGGAGGCAATGAGCAGTTCTTC. V and J are TRBV5-1 and TRBJ2-1, with D perhaps matching TRBD2 (6 bases). Trimming removed 4 bases at V and 6 bases at J, with 17 bases between. Germline V gene lookup returns CDR1 SGHRS and CDR2 YFSETQ. The CDR3 is 15 amino acids.

As for this clonotype: A read error may explain this, as a much larger clone is one base away. The chain links TRBV5-6 to TRBJ2-1, with 9 bases aligning to TRBD1. The CDR3 extends over 15 amino acids. The V gene's germline CDR1 is SGHDT and CDR2 YYEEEE. The CDR3 DNA sequence: TGTGACAGCCGTGGCCCGGGACAGGGTGTTTACGAGCAGTTCTTC. This gives the protein CDSRGPGQGVYEQFF. Based on the CDR3 plus reference TRBV5-6 and TRBJ2-1, the full variable domain is DAGVTQSPTHLIKTRGQQVTLRCSPKSGHDTVSWYQQALGQGPQFIFQYYEEEERQRGNFPDRFSGHQFPNYSSELNVNALLLGDSALYLCDSRGPGQGVYEQFFGPGTRLTVL.

This clonotype was observed many times. This rearrangement joins TRBV5-4 to TRBJ2-3, with 15 nucleotides matching TRBD2. The CDR3 consists of 15 residues. In germline, CDR1 is SGHNT, CDR2 YYREEE (reference sequence). The ends lost 2 bases at V and 6 bases at J; junction bases unmatched: 1. The CDR3 here is CASSFGTSGGDTQYF. DNA of the CDR3: TGTGCCAGCAGCTTCGGGACTAGCGGGGGGGATACGCAGTATTTT.

This clonotype was counted ten times or more. The chain is built from TRBV20-1 and TRBJ2-3; D gene ambiguous. The length of the CDR3 is 15 residues. Trimming took 4 bases from V and 1 from J, leaving 15 bases between them. Per germline, CDR1 DFQATT and CDR2 SNEGSKA (reference sequence). CDR3 in amino acids: CSATNLAGRTDTQYF. The CDR3 region has the DNA TGCAGTGCTACCAACCTGGCAGGCCGCACAGATACGCAGTATTTT.

V usage is TRBV5-4 and J usage is TRBJ2-2, with 8 bases matching TRBD2. CDR1 SGHNT and CDR2 YYREEE come from the germline V gene (reference sequence). CDR3 length: 18 residues. V was pared by 1 base and J by 5 bases, with 13 bases of the junction left unmatched. Written as DNA, the CDR3 is TGTGCCAGCAGCTTGATCTCTATTAGCGGGATGGGGACCGGGGAGCTGTTTTTT. It encodes CASSLISISGMGTGELFF. Full variable domain (rest looked up from reference TRBV5-4 and TRBJ2-2): ETGVTQSPTHLIKTRGQQVTLRCSSQSGHNTVSWYQQALGQGPQFIFQYYREEENGRGNFPPRFSGLQFPNYSSELNVNALELDDSALYLCASSLISISGMGTGELFFGEGSRLTVL.

The sample holds many counts of this clonotype. This chain connects TRBV20-1 to TRBJ2-1; 8 bases align to TRBD2. CDR3 size: 16 residues. The germline CDR1 and CDR2 sequences are DFQATT and SNEGSKA (reference sequence). Trimming cost V 4 bases and J 0 bases; bases outside gene matches: 8. The CDR3 loop is CSAIHSGVSSYNEQFF. The CDR3 DNA reads as TGCAGTGCTATTCATAGCGGGGTTAGCTCCTACAATGAGCAGTTCTTC.

In this sample, this clonotype turned up a few times. The J gene is TRBJ2-5, the V gene TRBV7-2; D is undetermined. CDR1 and CDR2 from the germline V gene are SGHTA and FQGNSA. The CDR3 runs to 16 residues. Trimming left V 1 base short and J 5 bases short, with 17 bases between. CDR3 sequence reads: CASSLEGPYGGETQYF. DNA of the CDR3: TGTGCCAGCAGCTTAGAAGGGCCATACGGTGGGGAGACCCAGTACTTC.

The table lists this clonotype with many counts. The chain uses TRBV4-3 and TRBJ2-2; D possibly corresponds to TRBD2 (6 bases). Germline V gene sequence: CDR1 LGHNA, CDR2 YSLEER. CDR3 length: 17 amino acids. V was cut by 0 bases and J by 7 bases, with 18 bases left in between. CDR3 sequence: CASSQDGLEGIGGELFF. CDR3 in DNA: TGCGCCAGCAGCCAAGATGGGTTGGAGGGTATTGGCGGGGAGCTGTTTTTT.

This clonotype was counted many times. The CDR3 DNA is TGTGCCAGCAGCCAAGCGTTCGCTAGCGGGAGCTACGAGCAGTACTTC. Translation gives CASSQAFASGSYEQYF. The chain recombines TRBV14 with TRBJ2-7; TRBD2 matches at 10 bases. This CDR3 spans 16 amino acids. V trimming: 1 base; J trimming: 3 bases; junction bases outside the gene matches: 6. Germline CDR1 SGHDN, CDR2 FVKESK.

Concerning this clonotype: This may stem from a read error, because a much larger clone lies one nucleotide away. The rearrangement joins TRBV7-2 to TRBJ2-3; 7 bases are a match to TRBD1. Germline V gives CDR1 SGHTA, CDR2 FQGNSA. The CDR3 extends over 16 amino acids. For the CDR3, the DNA is TGTGCCGGCAGCTTAGAGGGGGCGGTAAGCACAGATACGCAGTATTTT. This gives the protein CAGSLEGAVSTDTQYF.

The chain joins TRBV5-1 to TRBJ1-6; perhaps TRBD1 as D (5 bases). The V gene lost 4 bases and the J gene lost 8 bases, with 10 bases spanning the gap. Germline CDR1 SGHRS, CDR2 YFSETQ. This CDR3 is 13 amino acids long. Here the CDR3 reads CASSPETDSPLHF. The DNA of the CDR3 is TGCGCCAGCAGCCCCGAGACAGATTCACCCCTCCACTTT.

This clonotype was seen ten or more times. This sequence joins TRBV7-2 and TRBJ1-6; 9 nucleotides agree with TRBD1. Trimming cost V 5 bases and J 7 bases; bases outside gene matches: 6. Germline assignment: CDR1 SGHTA and CDR2 FQGNSA. This CDR3 has 15 residues. The CDR3 region is CASSPGQGGNSPLHF. DNA for the CDR3: TGTGCCAGCAGCCCGGGACAGGGTGGAAATTCACCCCTCCACTTT.

This clonotype was seen more than once but under ten times. In nucleotides, the CDR3 is TGTGCCAGCAGCCAAGATTGGGGGGCTAGCGGATTAGATAAAGAGACCCAGTACTTC. Protein sequence: CASSQDWGASGLDKETQYF. The V call is TRBV3-1, the J call TRBJ2-5; perhaps TRBD2 as D (7 bases). The V gene lost 0 bases and the J gene lost 3 bases, with 23 bases spanning the gap. Germline V CDR1 and CDR2: LGHDT, YNNKEL (reference sequence). The length of the CDR3 is 19 residues.

The sample holds many counts of this clonotype. This chain links TRBV12-3 or TRBV12-4 with TRBJ2-7; D is ambiguous. The CDR3 runs to 15 residues. Trimming stripped 2 bases from V and 1 base from J, with 12 bases between. The CDR3 loop reads CASSLQDGASYEQYF. The CDR3 DNA sequence: TGTGCCAGCAGTTTACAGGACGGAGCGTCCTACGAGCAGTACTTC.

This clonotype occurred many times. This chain links TRBV7-6 with TRBJ2-7; D not certain. The V gene's germline CDR1 is SGHVS and CDR2 FNYEAQ. CDR3 length: 13 residues. With 4 bases removed from V and 2 bases from J, the gap between germline ends came to 9 bases. CDR3 region: CASSSTTAYEQYF. In nucleotides, the CDR3 is TGTGCCAGCAGCTCAACTACGGCCTACGAGCAGTACTTC.

This clonotype was observed many times. The chain uses TRBV7-6 and TRBJ2-3, with 10 bases identical to TRBD2. The CDR3 sequence is 17 residues long. The germline V gene has CDR1 SGHVS and CDR2 FNYEAQ. The V gene end was trimmed by 2 bases and the J gene end by 2 bases; junction bases not matched to a gene: 7. CDR3 sequence reads: CASSLYVSGRITDTQYF. The CDR3, as DNA: TGTGCCAGCAGCTTATATGTTAGCGGGAGGATCACAGATACGCAGTATTTT.

The DNA of the CDR3 is TGTGCCATCAGGGGAGCGGGAGGGCCATCCGGGGAGCTGTTTTTT. Its protein product is CAIRGAGGPSGELFF. The chain couples TRBV10-3 to TRBJ2-2; TRBD2 matches 10 bases. The CDR3 consists of 15 residues. Unmatched junction bases numbered 7, after V lost 6 bases and J lost 6 bases. From germline, CDR1 is ENHRY and CDR2 SYGVKD.

This clonotype was observed a handful of times. The gene calls are TRBV7-7 and TRBJ2-2; D is perhaps TRBD2 (6 bases). Trimming stripped 5 bases from V and 0 bases from J, with 16 bases between. The CDR3 loop spans 17 amino acids. Germline assignment: CDR1 SSHAT and CDR2 FNYEAQ (reference sequence). The CDR3 DNA follows: TGTGCCAGCAGCCCGATCCGGGACTCCACGAACACCGGGGAGCTGTTTTTT. Encoded protein: CASSPIRDSTNTGELFF. The full variable domain, rest sourced from reference TRBV7-7 and TRBJ2-2, is GAGVSQSPRYKVTKRGQDVTLRCDPISSHATLYWYQQALGQGPEFLTYFNYEAQPDKSGLPSDRFSAERPEGSISTLTIQRTEQRDSAMYRCASSPIRDSTNTGELFFGEGSRLTVL.

This clonotype was detected a few times. The CDR3 sequence is CASSSRPLAAVSSTDTQYF. For the CDR3, the DNA is TGTGCCAGCAGCTCCCGTCCACTAGCCGCGGTATCTTCCACAGATACGCAGTATTTT. The gene calls are TRBV6-4 and TRBJ2-3, with a possible D match to TRBD2 (6 bases). Trimming took off 6 bases at V and 2 bases at J, with 27 bases between the two ends. The CDR3 runs 19 residues. In germline, CDR1 is MRHNA, CDR2 SNTAGT.

Turning to this clonotype: The CDR3 carries no conserved terminal phenylalanine or tryptophan, so it likely arises from a read error. The chain uses TRBV6-5 and TRBJ1-2; D gene uncertain. The germline CDR1 and CDR2 sequences are MNHEY and SVGAGI. The CDR3 contains 12 residues. Trimming pared 0 bases from V and 8 bases from J, leaving 7 bases between. This chain's CDR3 is CASSYSNFGYTS. The CDR3, as DNA: TGTGCCAGCAGTTACTCGAATTTCGGCTACACCTCC.

This clonotype was recorded at least ten times. The chain couples TRBV12-3 or TRBV12-4 to TRBJ2-5; TRBD1 is a possible D gene (6 bases). This CDR3 has 13 amino acids. The V end lost 7 bases, the J end lost 1 base, and 10 bases lay between the germline ends. CDR3 sequence reads: CASTTDSQETQYF. In nucleotides, the CDR3 is TGTGCCAGCACCACGGACAGCCAAGAGACCCAGTACTTC.

Only a few counts were recorded for this clonotype. The chain recombines TRBV2 with TRBJ2-3; D remains unclear. V lost 3 bases to trimming and J lost 4 bases, with 11 bases between them. The CDR3 loop spans 14 amino acids. Looked up from germline, CDR1 is SNHLY and CDR2 is FYNNEI. The CDR3 coding sequence is TGTGCCAGCAGTGATCCCCTGTGGGCAGATACGCAGTATTTT. Translation gives CASSDPLWADTQYF. Full variable domain (rest looked up from reference TRBV2 and TRBJ2-3): EPEVTQTPSHQVTQMGQEVILRCVPISNHLYFYWYRQILGQKVEFLVSFYNNEISEKSEIFDDQFSVERPDGSNFTLKIRSTKLEDSAMYFCASSDPLWADTQYFGPGTRLTVL.

This clonotype was seen many times. The chain joins TRBV6-6 to TRBJ2-7; tentative D call: TRBD1 (6 bases). The V gene's germline CDR1 is MNHNY and CDR2 SVGAGI (reference sequence). The germline V and J ends were trimmed by 0 bases and 12 bases, with 15 bases remaining between them. The CDR3 totals 13 residues. In DNA form, the CDR3 reads TGTGCCAGCAGTTACTCGGGCGTAGGGACATGGTACGTC. The encoded protein is CASSYSGVGTWYV.

As concerns this clonotype: A single base separates this from a much larger clone, so it may be a read error. The CDR3 region has the DNA TGTTCCAGCAGCTCGAGACTTAATGAAAAACTGTTTTTT. Its protein is CSSSSRLNEKLFF. The rearrangement uses TRBV7-6 and TRBJ1-4; D ambiguous. CDR1 SGHVS and CDR2 FNYEAQ come from the germline V gene. This CDR3 contains 13 residues.

For this clonotype: This may arise from a read error, as a much more abundant clone is one base away. This rearrangement joins TRBV10-3 to TRBJ2-7; 14 bases align to TRBD2. Germline-derived CDR1 and CDR2 are ENHRY and SYGVKD. With 5 bases clipped from V and 7 bases from J, the junction kept 16 bases outside the gene matches. The CDR3 is 18 amino acids. Written as DNA, the CDR3 is TGTGCCATCAGTTTAACGTCGGGGGGACTAGCGGGAGCTCGGGAGCAGTACTTC. Its protein is CAISLTSGGLAGAREQYF.

This clonotype was seen ten or more times. The chain is built from TRBV6-2 or TRBV6-3 and TRBJ1-5; D remains unclear. Per the germline V gene, CDR1 is MNHEY and CDR2 is SVGEGT. V was cut by 8 bases and J by 2 bases, with 10 bases left in between. This CDR3 comprises 13 residues. The CDR3 DNA reads TGTGCCAGCGACGCCTTAGGCAATCAGCCCCAGCATTTT. This codes for CASDALGNQPQHF.

This clonotype was seen ten or more times. The chain recombines TRBV21-1 with TRBJ2-7; the D call in the table, TRBD2, was not verified against the DNA. TRBV21-1 has pseudogene status. CDR3 length equals 18 residues. The CDR3 here is CASSDGTRHFSSSYEQYF. In DNA form, the CDR3 reads TGTGCCAGCAGCGACGGGACTAGGCATTTTTCTAGCTCCTACGAGCAGTACTTC.

There are a few counts of this clonotype. The chain carries TRBV20-1 and TRBJ2-1; 7 bases match TRBD2. Germline trimming cut 5 bases from V and 5 bases from J; bases unmatched to any gene: 9. The CDR3 loop spans 14 amino acids. From germline, CDR1 is DFQATT and CDR2 SNEGSKA (reference sequence). This CDR3 is CSAGRLAIDNEQFF. The CDR3 nucleotides read TGCAGTGCTGGTCGACTAGCAATCGACAATGAGCAGTTCTTC.

This clonotype was seen many times. This rearrangement joins TRBV6-8 to TRBJ1-1; D not certain. The CDR3 contains 12 residues. The germline V and J ends were trimmed by 3 bases and 2 bases, with 4 bases remaining between them. Germline lookup yields CDR1 MNHGY and CDR2 SAAAGT. CDR3 in amino acids: CASSYSNTEAFF. The CDR3, as DNA: TGTGCCAGCAGTTATAGCAACACTGAAGCTTTCTTT.

This clonotype was counted between two and nine times. The chain employs TRBV9 and TRBJ1-5; D ambiguous. There are 15 residues in the CDR3. Germline CDR1 and CDR2: SGDLS and YYNGEE. Trimming stripped 4 bases from V and 5 bases from J, with 16 bases between. CDR3 sequence reads: CASSPDPGPDQPQHF. CDR3 bases: TGTGCCAGCAGCCCTGATCCGGGCCCCGATCAGCCCCAGCATTTT.

Ten or more counts support this clonotype. V is TRBV12-3 or TRBV12-4 and J is TRBJ1-1; possibly TRBD1 for D (5 bases). This CDR3 spans 14 amino acids. The ends were cut back, 3 bases at V and 3 bases at J, with 11 bases in the middle. Written as DNA, the CDR3 is TGTGCCAGCAGTTTTGGGGGTGGGCACACTGAAGCTTTCTTT. Translation: CASSFGGGHTEAFF.

This clonotype was seen at least ten times. The chain uses TRBV2 and TRBJ2-2; no clear D. The CDR3 extends over 12 amino acids. Germline values: CDR1 SNHLY, CDR2 FYNNEI. Trimming cost V 7 bases and J 7 bases, with 10 bases left between them. The CDR3 region has the DNA TGTGCCAGCACCCAAAATTTCGGGGAGCTGTTTTTT. Translated: CASTQNFGELFF. The full variable domain, its missing parts supplied by reference TRBV2 and TRBJ2-2, is EPEVTQTPSHQVTQMGQEVILRCVPISNHLYFYWYRQILGQKVEFLVSFYNNEISEKSEIFDDQFSVERPDGSNFTLKIRSTKLEDSAMYFCASTQNFGELFFGEGSRLTVL.